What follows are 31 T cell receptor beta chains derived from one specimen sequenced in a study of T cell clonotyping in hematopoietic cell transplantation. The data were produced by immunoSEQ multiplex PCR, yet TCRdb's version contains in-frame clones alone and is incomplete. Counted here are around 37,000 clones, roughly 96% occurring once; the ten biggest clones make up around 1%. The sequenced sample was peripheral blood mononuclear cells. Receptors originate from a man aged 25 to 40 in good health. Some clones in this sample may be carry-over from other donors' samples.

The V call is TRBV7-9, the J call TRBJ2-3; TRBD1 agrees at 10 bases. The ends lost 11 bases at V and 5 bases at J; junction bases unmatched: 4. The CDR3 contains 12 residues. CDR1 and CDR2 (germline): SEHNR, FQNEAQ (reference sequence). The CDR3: CAGGQGIDTQYF. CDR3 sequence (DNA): TGTGCCGGGGGACAGGGGATAGATACGCAGTATTTT.

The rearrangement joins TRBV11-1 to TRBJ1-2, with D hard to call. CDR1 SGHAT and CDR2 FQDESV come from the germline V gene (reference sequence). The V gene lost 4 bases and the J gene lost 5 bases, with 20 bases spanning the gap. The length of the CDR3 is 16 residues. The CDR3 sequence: CASSSSAGIRRYGYTF. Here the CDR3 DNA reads TGTGCCAGCAGCTCCTCCGCCGGGATAAGGAGGTATGGCTACACCTTC.

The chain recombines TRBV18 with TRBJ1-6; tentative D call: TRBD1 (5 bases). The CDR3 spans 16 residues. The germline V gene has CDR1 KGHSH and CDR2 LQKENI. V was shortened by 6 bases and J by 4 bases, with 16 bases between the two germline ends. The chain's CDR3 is CASSLMMPGYNSPLHF. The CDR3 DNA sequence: TGTGCCAGCTCGTTAATGATGCCAGGGTATAATTCACCCCTCCACTTT.

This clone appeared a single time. The CDR3 bases are TGTGCCAGCAGTGAGTTCCGAGACATCCGGACCGGGGAGCTGTTTTTT. Its translation: CASSEFRDIRTGELFF. This chain uses TRBV6-1 with TRBJ2-2; D unresolved. V lost 3 bases to trimming and J lost 5 bases, with 16 bases between them. CDR3 size: 16 residues. Germline-derived CDR1 and CDR2 are MNHNS and SASEGT.

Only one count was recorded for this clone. The CDR3 region has the DNA TGCGCCAGCAGCCAAGGGTCTTGGGGCGGGACCCAAGAGACCCAGTACTTC. This gives the protein CASSQGSWGGTQETQYF. The genes are TRBV4-1 and TRBJ2-5; D may be TRBD2 (6 bases). This CDR3 spans 17 amino acids. V lost 1 base and J lost 1, with 16 bases in between. Germline loops: CDR1 MGHRA, CDR2 YSYEKL.

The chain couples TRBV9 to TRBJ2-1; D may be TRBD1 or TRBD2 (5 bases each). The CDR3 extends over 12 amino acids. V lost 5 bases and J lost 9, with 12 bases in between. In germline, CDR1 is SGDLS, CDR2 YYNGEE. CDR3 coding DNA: TGTGCCAGCAGTGGAGTGAGGGGTGAGCAGTTCTTC. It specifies CASSGVRGEQFF.

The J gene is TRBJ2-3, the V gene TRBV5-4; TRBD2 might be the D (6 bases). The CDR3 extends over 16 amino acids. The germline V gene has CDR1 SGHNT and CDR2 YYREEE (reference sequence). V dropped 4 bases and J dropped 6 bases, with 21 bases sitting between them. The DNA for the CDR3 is TGTGCCAGCAGCCGCGGAGGGCCCCGGGGAAGGGATACGCAGTATTTT. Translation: CASSRGGPRGRDTQYF.

In DNA form, the CDR3 reads TGCGCCAGTCTACCGTGGCAGGGGAGCACTGAAGCTTTCTTT. As protein: CASLPWQGSTEAFF. The chain is built from TRBV5-1 and TRBJ1-1, with D tentatively TRBD1 (6 bases). The V and J ends lost 8 bases and 4 bases respectively, with 18 bases between them. The germline V gene encodes CDR1 SGHRS and CDR2 YFSETQ. This CDR3 region has 14 residues.

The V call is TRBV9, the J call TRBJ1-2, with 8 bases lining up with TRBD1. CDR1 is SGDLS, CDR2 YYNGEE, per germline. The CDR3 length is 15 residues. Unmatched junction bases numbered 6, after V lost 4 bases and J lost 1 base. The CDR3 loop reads CASSRTGNDNYGYTF. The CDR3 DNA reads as TGTGCCAGCAGCCGGACAGGGAATGATAACTATGGCTACACCTTC.

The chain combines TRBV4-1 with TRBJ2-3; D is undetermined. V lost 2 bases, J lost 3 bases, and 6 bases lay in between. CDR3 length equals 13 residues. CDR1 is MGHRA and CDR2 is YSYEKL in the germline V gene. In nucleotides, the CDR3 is TGCGCCAGCAGCCAACTTGGGACAGATACGCAGTATTTT. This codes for CASSQLGTDTQYF.

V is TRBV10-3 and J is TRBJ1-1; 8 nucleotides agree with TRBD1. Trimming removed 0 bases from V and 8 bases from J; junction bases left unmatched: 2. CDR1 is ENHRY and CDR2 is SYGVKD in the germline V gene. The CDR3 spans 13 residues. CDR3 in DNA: TGTGCCATCAGTGAGTCCCGGGACAGGGAAGCTTTCTTT. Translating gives CAISESRDREAFF.

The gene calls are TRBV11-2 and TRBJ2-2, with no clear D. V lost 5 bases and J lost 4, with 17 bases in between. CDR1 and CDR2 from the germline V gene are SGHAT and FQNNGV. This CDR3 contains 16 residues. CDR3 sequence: CASSRFTGLSTGELFF. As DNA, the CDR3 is TGTGCCAGCAGCCGATTTACTGGGCTGAGCACCGGGGAGCTGTTTTTT.

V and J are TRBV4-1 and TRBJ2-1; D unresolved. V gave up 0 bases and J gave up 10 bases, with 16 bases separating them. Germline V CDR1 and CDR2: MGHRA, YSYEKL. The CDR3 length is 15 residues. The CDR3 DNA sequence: TGCGCCAGCAGCCAAGAGTTTGTTAGTACTCGGGAGCAGTTCTTC. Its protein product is CASSQEFVSTREQFF.

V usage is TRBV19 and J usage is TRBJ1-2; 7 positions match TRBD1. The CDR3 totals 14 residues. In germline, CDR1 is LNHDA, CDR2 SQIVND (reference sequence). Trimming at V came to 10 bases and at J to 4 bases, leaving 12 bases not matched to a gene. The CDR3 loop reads CATRPDRAIYGYTF. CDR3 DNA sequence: TGTGCCACCAGACCAGACAGGGCGATCTATGGCTACACCTTC.

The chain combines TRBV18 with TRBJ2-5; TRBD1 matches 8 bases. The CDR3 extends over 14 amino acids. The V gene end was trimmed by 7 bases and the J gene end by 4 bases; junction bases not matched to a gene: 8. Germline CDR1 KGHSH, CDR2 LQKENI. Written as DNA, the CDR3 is TGTGCCAGCTTCAAGACAGGGGAAGGAGAGACCCAGTACTTC. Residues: CASFKTGEGETQYF.

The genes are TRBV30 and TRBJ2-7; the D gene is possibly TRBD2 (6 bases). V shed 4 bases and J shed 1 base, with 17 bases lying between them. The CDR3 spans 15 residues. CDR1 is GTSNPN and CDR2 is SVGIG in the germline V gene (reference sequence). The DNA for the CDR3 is TGTGCCTGGAACAAGGGGATCGGGGGATCCTACGAGCAGTACTTC. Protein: CAWNKGIGGSYEQYF.

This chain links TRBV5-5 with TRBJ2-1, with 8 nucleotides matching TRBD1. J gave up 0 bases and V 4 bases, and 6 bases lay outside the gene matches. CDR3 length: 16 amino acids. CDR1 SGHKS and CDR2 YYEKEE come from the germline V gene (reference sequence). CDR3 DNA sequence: TGTGCCAGCAGCAAAACAGGGGGGAGCTCCTACAATGAGCAGTTCTTC. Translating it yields CASSKTGGSSYNEQFF.

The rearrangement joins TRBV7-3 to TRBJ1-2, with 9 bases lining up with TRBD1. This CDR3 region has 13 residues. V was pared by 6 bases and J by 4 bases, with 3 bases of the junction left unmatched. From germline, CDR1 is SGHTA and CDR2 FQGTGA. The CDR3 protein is CASSPDRGYGYTF. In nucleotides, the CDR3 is TGTGCCAGCAGTCCGGACAGGGGCTATGGCTACACCTTC.

CDR3 sequence (DNA): TGCGCCAGCAGCCAGGACGGAGGGGCAGGGACTTTTCAGCCCCAGCATTTT. It codes for CASSQDGGAGTFQPQHF. This chain links TRBV4-1 with TRBJ1-5; weak D call: TRBD1 (5 bases). With 3 bases removed from V and 6 bases from J, the gap between germline ends came to 21 bases. The germline CDR1 and CDR2 sequences are MGHRA and YSYEKL. This CDR3 has 17 amino acids.

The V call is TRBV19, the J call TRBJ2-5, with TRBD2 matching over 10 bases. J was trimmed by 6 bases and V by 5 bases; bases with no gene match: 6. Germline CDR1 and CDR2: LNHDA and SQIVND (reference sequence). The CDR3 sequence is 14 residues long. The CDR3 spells CASSPSGSGKTQYF. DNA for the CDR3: TGTGCCAGTAGTCCTAGCGGGAGTGGGAAGACCCAGTACTTC. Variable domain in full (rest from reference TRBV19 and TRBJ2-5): DGGITQSPKYLFRKEGQNVTLSCEQNLNHDAMYWYRQDPGQGLRLIYYSQIVNDFQKGDIAEGYSVSREKKESFPLTVTSAQKNPTAFYLCASSPSGSGKTQYFGPGTRLLVL.

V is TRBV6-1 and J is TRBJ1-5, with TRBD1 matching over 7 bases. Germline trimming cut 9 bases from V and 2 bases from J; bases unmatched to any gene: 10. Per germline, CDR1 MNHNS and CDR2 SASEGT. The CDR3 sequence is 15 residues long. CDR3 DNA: TGTGCCAGTTTGACAGGGATCTATGGCAATCAGCCCCAGCATTTT. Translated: CASLTGIYGNQPQHF.

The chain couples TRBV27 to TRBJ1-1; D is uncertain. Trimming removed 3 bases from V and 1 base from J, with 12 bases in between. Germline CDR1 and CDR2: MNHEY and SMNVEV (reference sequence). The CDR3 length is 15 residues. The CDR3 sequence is CASSFEFPGNTEAFF. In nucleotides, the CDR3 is TGTGCCAGCAGTTTCGAGTTCCCAGGGAACACTGAAGCTTTCTTT.

For the CDR3, the DNA is TGTGCTAGTGGTGGGATGGACCTCTACGAGCAGTACTTC. Residues: CASGGMDLYEQYF. The V gene is TRBV12-5, the J gene TRBJ2-7; no reliable D call. CDR1 and CDR2 from the germline V gene are LGHNT and FRNRAP. The CDR3 totals 13 residues. V lost 5 bases to trimming and J lost 3 bases, with 11 bases between them.

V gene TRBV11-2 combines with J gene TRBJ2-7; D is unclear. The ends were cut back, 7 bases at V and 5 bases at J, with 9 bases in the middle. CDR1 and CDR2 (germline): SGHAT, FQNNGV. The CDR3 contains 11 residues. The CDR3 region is CASTSYDEQYF. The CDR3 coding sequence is TGTGCCAGCACCTCTTACGACGAGCAGTACTTC. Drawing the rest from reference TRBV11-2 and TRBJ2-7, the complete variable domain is EAGVAQSPRYKIIEKRQSVAFWCNPISGHATLYWYQQILGQGPKLLIQFQNNGVVDDSQLPKDRFSAERLKGVDSTLKIQPAKLEDSAVYLCASTSYDEQYFGPGTRLTVT.

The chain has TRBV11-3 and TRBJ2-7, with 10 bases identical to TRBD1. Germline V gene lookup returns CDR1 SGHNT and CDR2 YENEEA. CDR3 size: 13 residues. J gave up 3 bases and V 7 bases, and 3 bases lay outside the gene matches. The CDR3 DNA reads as TGTGCCAGCACCGACAGGGGGCTCTACGAGCAGTACTTC. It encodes CASTDRGLYEQYF.

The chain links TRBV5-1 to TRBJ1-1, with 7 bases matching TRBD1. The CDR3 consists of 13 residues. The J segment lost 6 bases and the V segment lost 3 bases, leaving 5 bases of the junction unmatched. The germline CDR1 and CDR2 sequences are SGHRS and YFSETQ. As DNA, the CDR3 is TGCGCCAGCAGCTATGACAGGGAATCTGAAGCTTTCTTT. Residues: CASSYDRESEAFF.

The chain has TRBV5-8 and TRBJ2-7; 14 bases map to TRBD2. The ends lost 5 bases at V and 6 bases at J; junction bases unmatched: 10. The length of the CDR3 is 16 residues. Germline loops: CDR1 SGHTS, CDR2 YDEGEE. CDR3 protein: CASRPGTSGGFAEQYF. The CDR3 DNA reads TGTGCCAGCAGACCCGGGACTAGCGGGGGTTTTGCCGAGCAGTACTTC.

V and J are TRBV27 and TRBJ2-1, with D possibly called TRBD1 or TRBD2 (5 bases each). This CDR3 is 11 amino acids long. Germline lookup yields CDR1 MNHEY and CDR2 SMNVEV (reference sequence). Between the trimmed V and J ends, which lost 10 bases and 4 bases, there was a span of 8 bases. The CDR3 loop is CATEGYNEQFF. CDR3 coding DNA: TGTGCCACCGAGGGGTACAATGAGCAGTTCTTC.

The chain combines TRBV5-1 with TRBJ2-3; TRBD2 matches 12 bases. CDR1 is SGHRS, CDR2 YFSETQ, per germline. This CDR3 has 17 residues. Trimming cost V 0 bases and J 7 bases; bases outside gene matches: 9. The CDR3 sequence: CASSLGATSGGGNTQYF. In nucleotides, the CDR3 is TGCGCCAGCAGCTTGGGGGCGACTAGCGGGGGAGGGAATACGCAGTATTTT. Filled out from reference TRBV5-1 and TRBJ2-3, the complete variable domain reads KAGVTQTPRYLIKTRGQQVTLSCSPISGHRSVSWYQQTPGQGLQFLFEYFSETQRNKGNFPGRFSGRQFSNSRSEMNVSTLELGDSALYLCASSLGATSGGGNTQYFGPGTRLTVL.

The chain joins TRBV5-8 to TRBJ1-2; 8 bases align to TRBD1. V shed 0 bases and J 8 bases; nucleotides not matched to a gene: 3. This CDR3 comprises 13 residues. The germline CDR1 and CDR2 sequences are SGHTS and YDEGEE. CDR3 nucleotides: TGTGCCAGCAGCTTGGATGACAGGGGAGGCTACACCTTC. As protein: CASSLDDRGGYTF.

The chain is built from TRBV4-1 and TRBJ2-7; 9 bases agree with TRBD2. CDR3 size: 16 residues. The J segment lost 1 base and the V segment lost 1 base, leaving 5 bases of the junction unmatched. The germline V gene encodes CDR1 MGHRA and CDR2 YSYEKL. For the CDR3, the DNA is TGCGCCAGCAGCCAAGTGAGCGGGGGGCCATCCTACGAGCAGTACTTC. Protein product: CASSQVSGGPSYEQYF.